This TCR beta chain was profiled in a study of glioma-infiltrating T cells (dated by TCRdb to the mid-2010s). Some background on the complete study: The study sequenced TCR alpha- and beta-chain repertoires from glioma tissue, from non-neoplastic brain tissue and from matched peripheral blood mononuclear cells. To measure how far tissue and blood T-cell populations diverged, each tissue-infiltrating repertoire was compared against the peripheral blood repertoire of the same patient. The paired cohort was made up of three low-grade glioma patients, 8 or 9 primary glioblastoma patients and three non-glioma patients who contributed non-neoplastic brain tissue.

Overall study results and their limits: Small numbers underpinned the group comparisons: under ten glioblastoma patients, three low-grade glioma patients and three non-neoplastic patients. VJ-independent divergence between tissue and blood was found to be below expectation in non-neoplastic patients but above expectation in all gliomas, particularly low-grade gliomas. Very few CDR3 sequences were found to be shared between tissue and blood, and this scarcity was attributed to high CDR3 diversity and limited sampling.

The iRepertoire nested amplicon-rescue multiplex PCR (arm-PCR) platform was used to amplify TCR alpha and beta CDR3 regions from RNA. For one-step reverse transcription and amplification, about 90-400 ng of tissue mRNA or PBMC total RNA was used as input. Following bead purification, Illumina adapters were added through a secondary multiplex PCR, and the libraries were then gel-purified between 200 and 400 bp. Demultiplexing relied on internal 6-nucleotide barcodes carried by the libraries. The libraries were sequenced on an Illumina MiSeq using 2x220 or 2x250 nucleotide paired-end reads. For the original study's pipeline: Paired reads were merged using FLASH 1.2.11 and were aligned to the GRCh37 human genome using BWA-MEM, after which TRA and TRB reads were extracted. V and J assignment used an IMGT-derived reference of cassette sequences and CDR3 motifs that included pseudogenes. Reads were translated in three frames, and productive CDR3s were defined by a C…FGXG motif without stop codons. Clonotypes were defined as unique combinations of V-J cassette pair and CDR3 amino acid sequence. Reads were filtered by Hamming distance, thresholded by each sample's sequence error rate in mapped regions. TCRdb took the public reads, trimmed them with fastp at Q25, ran MiXCR for clone calling and kept in-frame beta chains. Here each entry gathers all rows of one CDR3 protein and keeps the most common genes and DNA. The V and J calls here are based on TCRdb, not the publication. In this sample the table shows tens of thousands of distinct CDR3 sequences, roughly 40% of which occur a single time. The ten largest account for around two fifths of the sample.

Measured from the cysteine to the phenylalanine, the CDR3 is 15 residues long. CDR3 DNA only is kept here, 45 bases in frame from base 1. Trimming takes 0 bases from V and 6 bases from J, and the germline ends sit 14 bases apart. The germline V gene (reference sequence) supplies CDR1 SEHNR and CDR2 FQNEAQ. This clonotype was detected ten times or more. The antigen this receptor binds is unknown. Base qualities are not at hand, and no much larger clone is one base apart. The TCR sequence derives from a human donor with low-grade glioma or glioblastoma, undergoing nonglioma brain surgery, or in good health (not recorded which). Material: glioma tissue, nonneoplastic brain tissue, or PBMCs (not recorded which). The sequence joins TRBV7-9 to TRBJ2-5; matching of 6 bases hints at TRBD1 as the D gene. The DNA sequence is TGTGCCAGCAGCTTAGCGTTATGGGGGCCGAAGACCCAGTACTTC. It specifies CASSLALWGPKTQYF. With all but the CDR3 taken from the reference TRBV7-9 and TRBJ2-5 genes, the full variable domain is: DTGVSQNPRHKITKRGQNVTFRCDPISEHNRLYWYRQTLGQGPEFLTYFQNEAQLEKSRLLSDRFSAERPKGSFSTLEIQRTEQGDSAMYLCASSLALWGPKTQYFGPGTRLLVL.